This T cell receptor beta chain appears in the sequencing data of a study of human T cells and chemical hapten exposure. Time point indicated: patch test 3, about 24 weeks after DPC sensitization. Noted treatment: therapeutic diphenylcyclopropenone sensitization with weekly scalp DPC. TCRdb fed the RACE reads into MiXCR, producing one record per CDR3 protein. The sample includes about 200,000 distinct CDR3 sequences, 20% to 25% of them seen just once. The CDR3 is made up of 13 amino acids. The germline V gene encodes CDR1 SNHLY and CDR2 FYNNEI. With 7 bases removed from V and 2 bases from J, the gap between germline ends came to 10 bases.

The receptor was isolated from a woman between 40 and 55 years old with alopecia areata. Some clones in this sample may be carry-over from other donors' samples. V and J are TRBV2 and TRBJ2-3; no reliable D call. Sequenced material: whole blood, taken in connection with sensitization to the hapten diphenylcyclopropenone (DPC). DNA for the CDR3: TGTGCCAGCAACGCCCCAAACACAGATACGCAGTATTTT. Its translation is CASNAPNTDTQYF.